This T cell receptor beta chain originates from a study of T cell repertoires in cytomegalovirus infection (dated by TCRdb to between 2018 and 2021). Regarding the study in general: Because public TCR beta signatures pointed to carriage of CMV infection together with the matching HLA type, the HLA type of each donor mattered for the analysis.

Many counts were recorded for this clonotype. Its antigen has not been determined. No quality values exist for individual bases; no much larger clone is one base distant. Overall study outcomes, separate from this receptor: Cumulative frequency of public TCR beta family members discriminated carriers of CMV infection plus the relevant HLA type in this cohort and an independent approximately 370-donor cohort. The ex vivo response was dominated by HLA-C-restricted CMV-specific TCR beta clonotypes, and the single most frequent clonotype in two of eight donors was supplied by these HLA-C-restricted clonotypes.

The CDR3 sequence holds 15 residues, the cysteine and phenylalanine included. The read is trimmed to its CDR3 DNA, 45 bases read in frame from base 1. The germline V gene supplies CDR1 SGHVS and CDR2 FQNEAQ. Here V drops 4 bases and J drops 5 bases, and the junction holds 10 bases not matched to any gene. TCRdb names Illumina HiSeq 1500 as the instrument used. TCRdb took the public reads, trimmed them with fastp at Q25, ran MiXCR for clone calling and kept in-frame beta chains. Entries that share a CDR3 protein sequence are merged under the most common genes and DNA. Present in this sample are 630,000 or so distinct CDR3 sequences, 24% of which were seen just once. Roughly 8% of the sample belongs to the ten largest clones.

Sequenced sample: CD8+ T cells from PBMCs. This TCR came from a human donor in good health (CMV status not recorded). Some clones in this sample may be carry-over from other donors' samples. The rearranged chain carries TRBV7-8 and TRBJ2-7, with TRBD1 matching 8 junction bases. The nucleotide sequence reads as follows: TGTGCCAGCAGCTCCGCACAGGGGGTGGCCAACGAGCAGTACTTC. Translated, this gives CASSSAQGVANEQYF.